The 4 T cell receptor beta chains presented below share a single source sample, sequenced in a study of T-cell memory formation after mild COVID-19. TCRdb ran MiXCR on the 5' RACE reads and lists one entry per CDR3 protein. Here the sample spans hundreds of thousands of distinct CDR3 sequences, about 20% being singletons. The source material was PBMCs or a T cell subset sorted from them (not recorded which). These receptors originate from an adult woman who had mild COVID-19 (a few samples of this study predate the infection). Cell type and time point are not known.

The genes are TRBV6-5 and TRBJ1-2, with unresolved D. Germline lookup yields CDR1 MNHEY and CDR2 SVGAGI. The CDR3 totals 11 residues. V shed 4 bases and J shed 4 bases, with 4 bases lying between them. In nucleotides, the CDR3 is TGTGCCAGCAGTTCCGTCTATGGCTACACCTTC. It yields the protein CASSSVYGYTF.

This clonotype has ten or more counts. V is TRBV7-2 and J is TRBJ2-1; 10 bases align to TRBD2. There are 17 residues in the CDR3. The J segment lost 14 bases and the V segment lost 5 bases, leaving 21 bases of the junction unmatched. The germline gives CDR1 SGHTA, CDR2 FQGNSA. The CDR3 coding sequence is TGTGCCAGCAGCCCTCGCCATAGCGGGGGGCCCACTGGGTTGGAGTTCTTC. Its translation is CASSPRHSGGPTGLEFF.

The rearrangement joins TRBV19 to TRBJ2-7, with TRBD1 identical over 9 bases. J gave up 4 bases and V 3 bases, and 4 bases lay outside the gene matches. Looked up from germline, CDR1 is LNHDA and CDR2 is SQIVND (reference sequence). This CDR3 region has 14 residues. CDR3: CASSMTGGAYEQYF. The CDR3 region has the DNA TGTGCCAGTAGTATGACAGGGGGTGCGTACGAGCAGTACTTC.

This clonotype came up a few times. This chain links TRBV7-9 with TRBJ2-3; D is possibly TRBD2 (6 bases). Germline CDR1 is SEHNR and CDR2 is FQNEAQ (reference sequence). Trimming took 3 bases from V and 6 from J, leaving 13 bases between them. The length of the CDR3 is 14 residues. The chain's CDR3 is CASSFQGGVDTQYF. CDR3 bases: TGTGCCAGCAGCTTTCAGGGCGGGGTGGATACGCAGTATTTT.